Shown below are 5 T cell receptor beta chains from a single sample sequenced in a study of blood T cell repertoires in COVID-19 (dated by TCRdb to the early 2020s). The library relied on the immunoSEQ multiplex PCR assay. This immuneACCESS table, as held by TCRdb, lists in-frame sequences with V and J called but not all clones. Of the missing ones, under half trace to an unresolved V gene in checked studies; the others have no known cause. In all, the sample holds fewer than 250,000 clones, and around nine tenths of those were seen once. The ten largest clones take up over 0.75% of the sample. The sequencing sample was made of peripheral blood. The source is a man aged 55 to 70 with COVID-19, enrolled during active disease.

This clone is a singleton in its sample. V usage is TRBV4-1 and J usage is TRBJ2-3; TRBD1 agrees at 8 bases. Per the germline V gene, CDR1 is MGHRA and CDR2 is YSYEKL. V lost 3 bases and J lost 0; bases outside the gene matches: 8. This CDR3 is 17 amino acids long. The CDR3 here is CASSQVGQGASTDTQYF. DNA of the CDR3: TGCGCCAGCAGCCAGGTGGGGCAGGGGGCTAGCACAGATACGCAGTATTTT.

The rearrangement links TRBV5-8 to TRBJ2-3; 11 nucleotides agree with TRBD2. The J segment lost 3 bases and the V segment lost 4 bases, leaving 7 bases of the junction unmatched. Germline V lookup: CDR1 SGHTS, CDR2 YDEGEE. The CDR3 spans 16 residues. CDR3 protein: CASSPWTSGRTDTQYF. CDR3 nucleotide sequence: TGTGCCAGCAGCCCTTGGACTAGCGGGCGAACAGATACGCAGTATTTT. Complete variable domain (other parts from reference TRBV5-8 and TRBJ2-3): EAGVTQSPTHLIKTRGQQATLRCSPISGHTSVYWYQQALGLGLQFLLWYDEGEERNRGNFPPRFSGRQFPNYSSELNVNALELEDSALYLCASSPWTSGRTDTQYFGPGTRLTVL.

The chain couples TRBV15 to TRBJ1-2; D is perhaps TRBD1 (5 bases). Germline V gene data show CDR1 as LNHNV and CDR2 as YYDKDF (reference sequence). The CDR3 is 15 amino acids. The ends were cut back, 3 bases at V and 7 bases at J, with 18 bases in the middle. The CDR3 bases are TGTGCCACCAGCAGCGCTGCAAGGCAGGGTGGTGGCTACACCTTC. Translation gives CATSSAARQGGGYTF.

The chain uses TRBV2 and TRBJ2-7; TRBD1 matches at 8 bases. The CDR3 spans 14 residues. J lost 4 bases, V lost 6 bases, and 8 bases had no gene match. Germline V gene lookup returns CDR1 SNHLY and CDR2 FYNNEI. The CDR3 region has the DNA TGTGCCAGCAGGGAGGACAGGGTCCTATACGAGCAGTACTTC. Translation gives CASREDRVLYEQYF.

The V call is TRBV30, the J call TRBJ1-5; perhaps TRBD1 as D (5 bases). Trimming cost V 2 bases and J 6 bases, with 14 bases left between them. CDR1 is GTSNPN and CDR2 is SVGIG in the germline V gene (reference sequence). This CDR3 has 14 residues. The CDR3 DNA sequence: TGTGCCTGGAGTTTGGGAAGGGGAAGTCAGCCCCAGCATTTT. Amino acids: CAWSLGRGSQPQHF.